A selection of T cell receptor beta chains follows, all from one sample in a study of spatial heterogeneity in lung cancer. TCRdb ran MiXCR on the 5' RACE reads and lists one entry per CDR3 protein. The data show under 100,000 distinct CDR3 sequences, around 9% seen once. Here the sequenced sample was PBMCs, taken at surgery. The source of these receptors is a male donor with early-stage non-small cell lung cancer. The CDR3 runs from the conserved cysteine through the conserved F or W. A D gene is named only where the DNA matches it firmly. Some rows mark clone size as missing; the rest say once, few, many or name a class of expanded clone.

D gene	clone size	J gene	V gene	CDR3 DNA	CDR3 protein
TRBD1	-	TRBJ2-1	TRBV3-1	TGTGCCAGCAGCCAATGGGACAGGGACAATGAGCAGTTCTTC	CASSQWDRDNEQFF
-	-	TRBJ2-7	TRBV28	TGTGCCAGCAGTCTGGGACGGATGCAGTACTTC	CASSLGRMQYF
-	few	TRBJ2-5	TRBV2	TGTGCCAGCAGTGGTGGGGGTGGCGAGACCCAGTACTTC	CASSGGGGETQYF
-	many	TRBJ2-7	TRBV5-1	TGCGCCAGCAGCTTGGATCCAGGGCTGGCCGAGCAGTACTTC	CASSLDPGLAEQYF
TRBD1	few	TRBJ2-3	TRBV6-5	TGTGCCAGCAGTCCTGGGACAGTGATCACAGATACGCAGTATTTT	CASSPGTVITDTQYF
-	-	TRBJ2-7	TRBV7-9	TGTGCCAGCAGCTTACAGGACGAGCAGTACTTC	CASSLQDEQYF
TRBD2	few	TRBJ2-3	TRBV6-1	TGTGCCAGCAGTCCTAGCGGGAGGAGAGGTCGCGATACGCAGTATTTT	CASSPSGRRGRDTQYF
-	many	TRBJ2-3	TRBV4-3	TGCGCCAGCAGCCAAGATCGTAACGTGGCAGATACGCAGTATTTT	CASSQDRNVADTQYF
-	few	TRBJ2-2	TRBV5-1	TGCGCCAGCAGCTTACAACAGGGAGGAGGGGAGCTGTTTTTT	CASSLQQGGGELFF
TRBD1	many	TRBJ2-5	TRBV2	TGTGCCAGCAGGGACAGGGCCCAAGAGACCCAGTACTTC	CASRDRAQETQYF
TRBD1	few	TRBJ1-5	TRBV20-1	TGCAGTGCTGCACAGGGGCCCGGTCAGCCCCAGCATTTT	CSAAQGPGQPQHF
-	many	TRBJ2-7	TRBV9	TGTGCCAGCAGCCCTACGCCGACAGTCTACGAGCAGTACTTC	CASSPTPTVYEQYF